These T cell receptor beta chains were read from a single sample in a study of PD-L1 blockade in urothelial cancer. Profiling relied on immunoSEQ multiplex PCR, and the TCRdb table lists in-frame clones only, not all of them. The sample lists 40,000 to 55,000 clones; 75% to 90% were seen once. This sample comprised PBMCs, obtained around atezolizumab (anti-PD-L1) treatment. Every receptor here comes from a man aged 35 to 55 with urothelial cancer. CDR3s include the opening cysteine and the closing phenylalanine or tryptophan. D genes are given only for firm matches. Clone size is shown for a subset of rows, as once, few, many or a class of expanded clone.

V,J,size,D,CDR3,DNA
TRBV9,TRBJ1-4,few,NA,CASSVAPEATNEKLFF,TGTGCCAGCAGCGTAGCACCAGAAGCAACTAATGAAAAACTGTTTTTT
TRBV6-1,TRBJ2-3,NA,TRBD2,CASSEAVAGGQDTQYF,TGTGCCAGCAGTGAAGCGGTAGCGGGAGGGCAGGATACGCAGTATTTT
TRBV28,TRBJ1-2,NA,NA,CASSPQKTHGYTF,TGTGCCAGCAGTCCCCAGAAGACACATGGCTACACCTTC
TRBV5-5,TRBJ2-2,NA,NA,CASSLKLLNTGELFF,TGTGCCAGCAGCTTGAAACTACTGAACACCGGGGAGCTGTTTTTT
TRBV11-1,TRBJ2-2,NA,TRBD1,CASSHRQGGTGELFF,TGTGCCAGCAGCCATAGACAGGGGGGGACCGGGGAGCTGTTTTTT
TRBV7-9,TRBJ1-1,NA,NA,CASTRMGGEGEAFF,TGTGCCAGCACCCGTATGGGCGGGGAGGGTGAAGCTTTCTTT
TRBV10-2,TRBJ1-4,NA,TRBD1,CASSEQGAFEKLFF,TGCGCCAGCAGTGAACAGGGGGCATTTGAAAAACTGTTTTTT
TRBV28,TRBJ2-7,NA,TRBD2,CASRTSGKTYEQYF,TGTGCCAGCAGAACTAGCGGGAAAACCTACGAGCAGTACTTC
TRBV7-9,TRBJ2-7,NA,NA,CASSSLDGGYEQYF,TGTGCCAGCAGCTCGCTGGACGGAGGCTACGAGCAGTACTTC
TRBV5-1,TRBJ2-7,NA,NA,CASSLRLVSDEQYF,TGCGCCAGCAGCTTGCGGTTGGTCTCCGACGAGCAGTACTTC
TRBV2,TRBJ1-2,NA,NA,CASRLTANYGYTF,TGTGCCAGCAGGCTAACAGCAAACTATGGCTACACCTTC
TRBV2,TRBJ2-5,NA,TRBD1,CASTRGTGETQYF,TGTGCCAGCACGAGGGGGACAGGGGAGACCCAGTACTTC
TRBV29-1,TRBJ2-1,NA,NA,CSVVEGTNEQFF,TGCAGCGTTGTCGAGGGTACCAATGAGCAGTTCTTC